This T cell receptor (beta chain) was documented in a study of T cells in Graves' hyperthyroidism and ophthalmopathy. General study findings and limits: A 13 V-J signature model discriminated ophthalmopathy versus stable hyperthyroidism.

Trimming cost V 6 bases and J 5 bases, with 22 bases left between them. Germline values: CDR1 SGHAT, CDR2 FQNNGV. This CDR3 comprises 17 residues. Amplified regions were TCR beta CDR3 sequences from RNA transcripts. The TCR CDR3 first-round RT-PCR relied on the HTBI primer set. TCRdb itself ran the multiplex PCR reads through MiXCR, one entry per CDR3 protein. In the table there are around 350,000 distinct CDR3 sequences, roughly 19% of which are singletons. This clonotype was seen many times. Its antigen remains unknown. Those with hyperthyroidism were 18 to 65 years old, newly diagnosed, and ill for under 2 months.

Source material: blood. The sequence came from a woman aged 18-29 years with Graves' hyperthyroidism. The chain recombines TRBV11-2 with TRBJ2-2, with D tentatively TRBD2 (5 bases). The CDR3 here is CASRSLVRGLSTGELFF. The CDR3 DNA reads as TGTGCCAGCAGAAGCTTAGTACGGGGATTGTCGACCGGGGAGCTGTTTTTT.